These 26 T cell receptor beta chains share one sample of origin, sequenced in a study of blood T cell repertoires in COVID-19. Assay: immunoSEQ multiplex PCR; the TCRdb copy retains only in-frame clones and omits some. Of fewer than 200,000 clones in the sample, roughly 84% were seen once. Sequencing was performed on peripheral blood. These receptors were collected from a woman aged 60-75 years with COVID-19, enrolled during active disease.

The chain links TRBV27 to TRBJ1-1; D may be TRBD1 (6 bases). Germline V CDR1 and CDR2: MNHEY, SMNVEV (reference sequence). V was trimmed by 3 bases and J by 1 base, leaving 12 bases between them. The CDR3 consists of 15 residues. The CDR3 nucleotides read TGTGCCAGCAGTTTGACAGGATGGCGGAACACTGAAGCTTTCTTT. This encodes CASSLTGWRNTEAFF.

This chain's CDR3 is CASSLQQGVVSPLHF. Written as DNA, the CDR3 is TGTGCCAGCAGCTTGCAACAGGGGGTCGTCTCACCCCTCCACTTT. This chain links TRBV11-2 with TRBJ1-6; TRBD1 matches 8 bases. The CDR3 length is 15 residues. Germline V gene lookup returns CDR1 SGHAT and CDR2 FQNNGV. V shed 3 bases, J shed 10 bases, and the junction held 8 bases outside the gene matches.

The chain has TRBV11-3 and TRBJ1-1; tentative D call: TRBD1 (5 bases). Per the germline V gene, CDR1 is SGHNT and CDR2 is YENEEA. The CDR3 covers 13 residues. V lost 2 bases and J lost 5, with 9 bases in between. The CDR3 bases are TGTGCCAGCAGCTTAAGGGGAAAAACTGAAGCTTTCTTT. Protein product: CASSLRGKTEAFF.

The chain carries TRBV5-1 and TRBJ2-1, with D unclear. This CDR3 comprises 12 residues. V lost 4 bases and J 7 bases, leaving 9 bases between the germline ends. Germline values: CDR1 SGHRS, CDR2 YFSETQ. CDR3 nucleotide sequence: TGCGCCAGCAGCCTCGCCGGTAATGAGCAGTTCTTC. Translation: CASSLAGNEQFF. The variable domain in full, completed from reference TRBV5-1 and TRBJ2-1, reads KAGVTQTPRYLIKTRGQQVTLSCSPISGHRSVSWYQQTPGQGLQFLFEYFSETQRNKGNFPGRFSGRQFSNSRSEMNVSTLELGDSALYLCASSLAGNEQFFGPGTRLTVL.

The J gene is TRBJ2-3, the V gene TRBV5-1; TRBD1 matches 9 bases. The V and J ends lost 5 bases and 3 bases, in that order; junction bases with no gene match: 10. CDR1 and CDR2 from the germline V gene are SGHRS and YFSETQ. This CDR3 comprises 16 residues. The CDR3 DNA follows: TGCGCCAGCAGTTTACCGGGGACAGGGAGTACAGATACGCAGTATTTT. Translated: CASSLPGTGSTDTQYF.

The rearrangement uses TRBV19 and TRBJ1-2; D ambiguous. Between the trimmed V and J ends, which lost 2 bases and 1 base, there was a span of 8 bases. Germline V gene sequence: CDR1 LNHDA, CDR2 SQIVND (reference sequence). The CDR3 is 14 residues long. This CDR3 reads CASSINSYNYGYTF. CDR3 in DNA: TGTGCCAGTAGTATAAACAGTTATAACTATGGCTACACCTTC.

A word on this clone: Other DNA variants within this sample encode the same CDR3. V gene TRBV2 combines with J gene TRBJ2-1; D not resolved. V lost 5 bases and J 3 bases, leaving 2 bases between the germline ends. Germline CDR1 reads SNHLY; CDR2 reads FYNNEI. CDR3 length: 11 residues. CDR3 protein: CASSLYNEQFF. As DNA, the CDR3 is TGTGCCAGCAGTCTCTACAATGAGCAGTTCTTC.

This clone has only a few counts. The rearrangement joins TRBV6-5 to TRBJ1-6; 9 bases are a match to TRBD1. The CDR3 extends over 13 amino acids. The V gene end was trimmed by 6 bases and the J gene end by 10 bases; junction bases not matched to a gene: 4. Germline V gene lookup returns CDR1 MNHEY and CDR2 SVGAGI. The CDR3 region is CASRRDRASPLHF. In DNA form, the CDR3 reads TGTGCCAGCAGACGGGACAGGGCCTCACCCCTCCACTTT.

V and J are TRBV10-1 and TRBJ1-2, with D possibly being TRBD1 (6 bases). The germline V and J ends were trimmed by 2 bases and 3 bases, with 7 bases remaining between them. The CDR3 is 13 amino acids. Per germline, CDR1 WNHNN and CDR2 SYGVQD (reference sequence). CDR3 coding DNA: TGCGCCAGCAGTGAGAACAGGGACTATGGCTACACCTTC. This sequence encodes CASSENRDYGYTF.

The chain carries TRBV12-3 or TRBV12-4 and TRBJ1-2; a weak D match, TRBD1 (6 bases). There are 13 residues in the CDR3. V dropped 3 bases and J dropped 8 bases, with 13 bases sitting between them. The CDR3 DNA sequence: TGTGCCAGCAGTTTGGGGGCAGGGGACGGCTACACCTTC. This encodes CASSLGAGDGYTF.

The chain couples TRBV6-1 to TRBJ1-5; a possible D gene is TRBD1 (6 bases). This CDR3 comprises 17 residues. Germline V gene lookup returns CDR1 MNHNS and CDR2 SASEGT. V lost 4 bases and J 4 bases, leaving 20 bases between the germline ends. The CDR3 DNA reads TGTGCCAGCAGTGCTCGCAGGGACACCGTAGGGAATCAGCCCCAGCATTTT. It is translated as CASSARRDTVGNQPQHF.

The chain combines TRBV19 with TRBJ1-1; 9 nucleotides match TRBD1. With V trimmed by 7 bases and J by 0 bases, 6 bases remained unmatched. This CDR3 is 15 amino acids long. Per germline, CDR1 LNHDA and CDR2 SQIVND (reference sequence). In DNA, the CDR3 is TGTGCCAGTAAACCCACAGGGGGCATGAACACTGAAGCTTTCTTT. This translates into CASKPTGGMNTEAFF.

The chain joins TRBV7-3 to TRBJ2-3; TRBD1 matches 8 bases. Unmatched junction bases numbered 6, after V lost 2 bases and J lost 5 bases. This CDR3 has 15 residues. Germline values: CDR1 SGHTA, CDR2 FQGTGA. CDR3 in DNA: TGTGCCAGCAGCTTACAGGGGGCCTGGGAAGATACGCAGTATTTT. It translates to CASSLQGAWEDTQYF.

This sequence joins TRBV6-1 and TRBJ2-1; TRBD2 agrees at 7 bases. This CDR3 is 14 amino acids long. Germline lookup yields CDR1 MNHNS and CDR2 SASEGT. J lost 7 bases, V lost 2 bases, and 5 bases had no gene match. CDR3 sequence reads: CASSERASGNEQFF. The CDR3 nucleotides are TGTGCCAGCAGTGAAAGGGCTAGCGGAAATGAGCAGTTCTTC.

The chain recombines TRBV7-6 with TRBJ2-1, with TRBD1 matching 7 bases. Trimming took 3 bases from V and 4 from J; bases not matched to a gene: 6. This CDR3 is 15 amino acids long. Germline loops: CDR1 SGHVS, CDR2 FNYEAQ. The CDR3 loop reads CASSFYRGLYNEQFF. The CDR3 coding sequence is TGTGCCAGCAGCTTTTACAGGGGATTATACAATGAGCAGTTCTTC.

CDR3 coding DNA: TGCGCCAGCAGGACTGAGTTGGGTGAAGCTTTCTTT. This gives the protein CASRTELGEAFF. The chain recombines TRBV5-1 with TRBJ1-1; D is undetermined. Looked up from germline, CDR1 is SGHRS and CDR2 is YFSETQ. V was trimmed by 5 bases and J by 7 bases, leaving 12 bases between them. The CDR3 has 12 residues. Full variable domain (outside the CDR3, taken from reference TRBV5-1 and TRBJ1-1): KAGVTQTPRYLIKTRGQQVTLSCSPISGHRSVSWYQQTPGQGLQFLFEYFSETQRNKGNFPGRFSGRQFSNSRSEMNVSTLELGDSALYLCASRTELGEAFFGQGTRLTVV.

The chain recombines TRBV18 with TRBJ1-1; no definite D call. Germline V gene data show CDR1 as KGHSH and CDR2 as LQKENI. Deletions cut 3 bases from V and 2 bases from J, with 13 bases between. The CDR3 is made up of 15 amino acids. CDR3: CASSPRTQLNTEAFF. In DNA form, the CDR3 reads TGTGCCAGCTCACCTAGAACTCAACTCAACACTGAAGCTTTCTTT.

The CDR3 loop reads CASSLARDEKLFF. The CDR3, as DNA: TGTGCCAGCAGCTTAGCCAGGGATGAAAAACTGTTTTTT. The chain employs TRBV7-8 and TRBJ1-4, with a weak D call TRBD1 (5 bases). CDR1 and CDR2 from the germline V gene are SGHVS and FQNEAQ. This CDR3 has 13 amino acids. Trimming shortened V by 0 bases and J by 6 bases, and 5 bases separated the two germline ends. The variable domain in full, completed from reference TRBV7-8 and TRBJ1-4, reads GAGVSQSPRYKVAKRGQDVALRCDPISGHVSLFWYQQALGQGPEFLTYFQNEAQLDKSGLPSDRFFAERPEGSVSTLKIQRTQQEDSAVYLCASSLARDEKLFFGSGTQLSVL.

The chain recombines TRBV11-1 with TRBJ2-7; 8 bases match TRBD1. There are 16 residues in the CDR3. Looked up from germline, CDR1 is SGHAT and CDR2 is FQDESV (reference sequence). J gave up 6 bases and V 2 bases, and 12 bases lay outside the gene matches. This CDR3 is CASSLTTGGGRGEQYF. The CDR3, as DNA: TGTGCCAGCAGCTTAACTACAGGGGGAGGAAGGGGCGAGCAGTACTTC.

This chain links TRBV2 with TRBJ2-7; 9 bases match TRBD1. This CDR3 is built from 13 residues. Per the germline V gene, CDR1 is SNHLY and CDR2 is FYNNEI. V lost 10 bases to trimming and J lost 6 bases; unmatched junction nucleotides: 10. The CDR3 nucleotides read TGTGCCACCAATAACAGGGGGCATGGCGAGCAGTACTTC. Amino acid sequence: CATNNRGHGEQYF.

The chain employs TRBV5-6 and TRBJ1-3; weak D call: TRBD1 (6 bases). V lost 3 bases and J 5 bases, leaving 21 bases between the germline ends. Germline V gene data show CDR1 as SGHDT and CDR2 as YYEEEE. The CDR3 is made up of 17 amino acids. In DNA form, the CDR3 reads TGTGCCAGCAGCTATCCTCCGGGACACGGCGGTCGAAACACCATATATTTT. It specifies CASSYPPGHGGRNTIYF.

V and J are TRBV6-5 and TRBJ2-1; TRBD2 aligns across 7 bases. This CDR3 has 15 residues. CDR1 and CDR2 (germline): MNHEY, SVGAGI. The J segment lost 7 bases and the V segment lost 6 bases, leaving 12 bases of the junction unmatched. CDR3 DNA sequence: TGTGCCAGCAGGGACCTGGCGGGTAGCGGGAATGAGCAGTTCTTC. It translates to CASRDLAGSGNEQFF.

The genes are TRBV10-3 and TRBJ1-2, with TRBD1 identical over 7 bases. The CDR3 consists of 16 residues. V lost 3 bases, J lost 0 bases, and 7 bases stayed unmatched. From germline, CDR1 is ENHRY and CDR2 SYGVKD. CDR3 DNA sequence: TGTGCCATCAGTGATAATAGACAGGGCGCTAACTATGGCTACACCTTC. Translated: CAISDNRQGANYGYTF.

Concerning this clone: Within the sample, other DNA sequences also encode this same CDR3. The chain employs TRBV5-4 and TRBJ1-1; D is undetermined. The CDR3 extends over 13 amino acids. V was shortened by 0 bases and J by 1 base, with 4 bases between the two germline ends. The germline V gene has CDR1 SGHNT and CDR2 YYREEE (reference sequence). The CDR3 sequence: CASSLGGNTEAFF. As DNA, the CDR3 is TGTGCCAGCAGCTTGGGCGGGAACACTGAAGCTTTCTTT.

Of note for this clone: A single base separates this from a much larger clone, so it may be a read error. The J gene is TRBJ2-1, the V gene TRBV27; no reliable D call. The length of the CDR3 is 11 residues. From germline, CDR1 is MNHEY and CDR2 SMNVEV (reference sequence). Between the trimmed V and J ends, which lost 7 bases and 5 bases, there was a span of 6 bases. CDR3 DNA: TGTGCCAGCATCGAGAACAATGAGCAGTTCTTC. It specifies CASIENNEQFF.

This chain connects TRBV2 to TRBJ1-5; D unclear. The CDR3 has 14 residues. Trimming pared 2 bases from V and 6 bases from J, leaving 11 bases between. Germline-derived CDR1 and CDR2 are SNHLY and FYNNEI. The CDR3 reads CASSERGRPQPQHF. The CDR3 DNA is TGTGCCAGCAGTGAACGAGGCCGGCCTCAGCCCCAGCATTTT.